One and the same sample provided the 21 T cell receptor beta chains below, sequenced in a study of early T cells in non-severe SARS-CoV-2 infection. MiXCR, run by TCRdb on the 5' RACE reads, gives a single entry per CDR3 protein. The sample has tens of thousands of distinct CDR3 sequences, approximately 10% seen once. Material: whole blood, obtained at baseline. The receptors stem from an adult who was a healthcare worker with PCR-confirmed SARS-CoV-2 infection or an uninfected control (not recorded which).

The rearrangement joins TRBV18 to TRBJ2-5; 7 nucleotides match TRBD1. The CDR3 runs to 14 residues. Germline lookup yields CDR1 KGHSH and CDR2 LQKENI. J was trimmed by 5 bases and V by 5 bases; bases with no gene match: 8. The CDR3 region is CASSTKQGIETQYF. The DNA for the CDR3 is TGTGCCAGCTCAACTAAACAGGGGATTGAGACCCAGTACTTC.

In its sample, this clonotype was seen a few times. The gene calls are TRBV7-2 and TRBJ2-7, with 7 bases matching TRBD2. The CDR3 is made up of 12 amino acids. V was pared by 6 bases and J by 7 bases, with 6 bases of the junction left unmatched. The V gene's germline CDR1 is SGHTA and CDR2 FQGNSA. This CDR3 reads CASRSGGWEQYF. The CDR3 region has the DNA TGTGCCAGCAGATCGGGGGGTTGGGAGCAGTACTTC.

The sample holds many counts of this clonotype. The chain links TRBV5-1 to TRBJ2-3, with TRBD2 identical over 8 bases. Germline CDR1 reads SGHRS; CDR2 reads YFSETQ. The CDR3 is 16 amino acids. V gave up 2 bases and J gave up 3 bases; unmatched junction bases: 8. The CDR3, as DNA: TGCGCCAGCAGCTTTAAACTAGCGGATAAGACAGATACGCAGTATTTT. It codes for CASSFKLADKTDTQYF.

This clonotype was seen once. The chain is built from TRBV25-1 and TRBJ1-2, with D possibly being TRBD1 (6 bases). V was pared by 3 bases and J by 10 bases, with 24 bases between. In germline, CDR1 is MGHDK, CDR2 SYGVNS. CDR3 length: 16 residues. The CDR3 sequence is CASSDRTAPLHLFYTF. In DNA, the CDR3 is TGTGCCAGCAGTGATCGGACAGCCCCTCTACATCTGTTCTACACCTTC.

This sequence joins TRBV29-1 and TRBJ2-3; D is possibly TRBD1 (5 bases). This CDR3 comprises 13 residues. Trimming removed 6 bases from V and 1 base from J, with 11 bases in between. Per the germline V gene, CDR1 is SQVTM and CDR2 is ANQGSEA. CDR3: CSVSRARTDTQYF. The CDR3 DNA reads as TGCAGCGTCAGCAGGGCGCGCACAGATACGCAGTATTTT.

The V gene is TRBV24-1, the J gene TRBJ1-5; TRBD1 might be the D (5 bases). The V end lost 10 bases, the J end lost 2 bases, and 11 bases lay between the germline ends. CDR1 is KGHDR and CDR2 is SFDVKD in the germline V gene. The CDR3 totals 13 residues. CDR3 in amino acids: CATRETGNQPQHF. As DNA, the CDR3 is TGTGCCACGAGGGAGACAGGCAATCAGCCCCAGCATTTT.

This clonotype has at least ten counts. CDR3 DNA: TGTGCCAGCAGCTTCCTAGCCAACACCATATATTTT. Translation gives CASSFLANTIYF. The chain joins TRBV7-9 to TRBJ1-3; no clear D gene. The CDR3 totals 12 residues. V dropped 3 bases and J dropped 7 bases, with 7 bases sitting between them. Germline V CDR1 and CDR2: SEHNR, FQNEAQ (reference sequence).

Many counts were recorded for this clonotype. The rearrangement joins TRBV20-1 to TRBJ1-2; unclear D gene. The CDR3 is made up of 15 amino acids. From germline, CDR1 is DFQATT and CDR2 SNEGSKA (reference sequence). V was cut by 4 bases and J by 1 base, with 16 bases left in between. The CDR3 region is CSAIPSLTLNYGYTF. Written as DNA, the CDR3 is TGCAGTGCTATTCCATCACTAACTCTTAACTATGGCTACACCTTC.

Ten or more counts support this clonotype. The CDR3 DNA follows: TGCGCCAGCAGCCAACGACAGGGGGCCAAAAACATTCAGTACTTC. Protein sequence: CASSQRQGAKNIQYF. This chain connects TRBV4-1 to TRBJ2-4; TRBD1 matches 8 bases. CDR3 length: 15 amino acids. Germline V gene data show CDR1 as MGHRA and CDR2 as YSYEKL. V dropped 2 bases and J dropped 1; count of bases not matched to a gene: 1.

Only a few counts were recorded for this clonotype. The V gene is TRBV14, the J gene TRBJ2-7; D unresolved. Trimming removed 3 bases at V and 0 bases at J, with 18 bases between. The CDR3 contains 17 residues. From germline, CDR1 is SGHDN and CDR2 FVKESK. The CDR3 coding sequence is TGTGCCAGCAGCCACCCCCAAGGCGGACCCCTCTCCTACGAGCAGTACTTC. Residues: CASSHPQGGPLSYEQYF. The full variable domain, its missing parts supplied by reference TRBV14 and TRBJ2-7, is EAGVTQFPSHSVIEKGQTVTLRCDPISGHDNLYWYRRVMGKEIKFLLHFVKESKQDESGMPNNRFLAERTGGTYSTLKVQPAELEDSGVYFCASSHPQGGPLSYEQYFGPGTRLTVT.

Only a few counts were recorded for this clonotype. V gene TRBV12-3 or TRBV12-4 combines with J gene TRBJ1-1; D not resolved. This CDR3 contains 11 residues. Trimming left V 6 bases short and J 0 bases short, with 2 bases between. CDR3: CASRLNTEAFF. Written as DNA, the CDR3 is TGTGCCAGCAGATTGAACACTGAAGCTTTCTTT.

This clonotype was counted a few times. The chain employs TRBV4-1 and TRBJ2-7, with a weak D call TRBD2 (6 bases). Germline loops: CDR1 MGHRA, CDR2 YSYEKL. The CDR3 runs 17 residues. V lost 1 base and J 5 bases, leaving 21 bases between the germline ends. In DNA, the CDR3 is TGCGCCAGCAGCCAAGGGGAGACTAGTAACTTATGGGACGAGCAGTACTTC. Its protein product is CASSQGETSNLWDEQYF.

The CDR3 DNA sequence: TGTGCCAGCACCGATGGGGGAAGGAGCGCCTACGAGCAGTACTTC. Its protein product is CASTDGGRSAYEQYF. This chain connects TRBV7-9 to TRBJ2-7, with D perhaps given as TRBD1 or TRBD2 (5 bases each). Germline V gene sequence: CDR1 SEHNR, CDR2 FQNEAQ (reference sequence). There are 15 residues in the CDR3. The ends were cut back, 7 bases at V and 2 bases at J, with 18 bases in the middle.

This rearrangement joins TRBV5-1 to TRBJ2-1; D assignment may be TRBD1 or TRBD2 (5 bases each). Trimming shortened V by 0 bases and J by 9 bases, and 13 bases separated the two germline ends. There are 14 residues in the CDR3. The germline V gene has CDR1 SGHRS and CDR2 YFSETQ. CDR3 protein: CASSLVGRDREQFF. CDR3 DNA sequence: TGCGCCAGCAGCTTGGTCGGCAGGGACCGTGAGCAGTTCTTC.

This clonotype was counted many times. The rearrangement links TRBV7-2 to TRBJ1-2; D is ambiguous. The CDR3 loop spans 15 amino acids. V dropped 1 base and J dropped 4 bases, with 13 bases sitting between them. The germline gives CDR1 SGHTA, CDR2 FQGNSA. The CDR3 nucleotides are TGTGCCAGCAGCTTAGATGCCGAGATCTCCTATGGCTACACCTTC. This codes for CASSLDAEISYGYTF.

This clonotype has a count of ten or more. This chain joins TRBV7-9 and TRBJ2-5, with 11 bases that match TRBD2. Germline V gene sequence: CDR1 SEHNR, CDR2 FQNEAQ (reference sequence). Losses at the gene ends were 5 bases for V and 1 base for J; bases not matched to a gene: 6. This CDR3 contains 16 residues. The CDR3 here is CASSRTSGSPQETQYF. The DNA for the CDR3 is TGTGCCAGCAGCCGTACTAGCGGGAGTCCCCAAGAGACCCAGTACTTC.

This clonotype has just a few counts. The chain has TRBV27 and TRBJ1-1; 9 bases are a match to TRBD1. There are 15 residues in the CDR3. Germline values: CDR1 MNHEY, CDR2 SMNVEV (reference sequence). J was trimmed by 4 bases and V by 5 bases; bases with no gene match: 8. CDR3 in amino acids: CASSPGQGRSTEAFF. The CDR3 coding sequence is TGTGCCAGCAGTCCCGGACAGGGGCGTAGCACTGAAGCTTTCTTT.

This clonotype was observed a few times. The chain carries TRBV7-9 and TRBJ2-1; 8 bases map to TRBD2. V dropped 8 bases and J dropped 6; count of bases not matched to a gene: 9. The CDR3 totals 14 residues. Per germline, CDR1 SEHNR and CDR2 FQNEAQ (reference sequence). The CDR3 here is CASGLSGSVNEQFF. For the CDR3, the DNA is TGTGCCAGCGGATTGAGCGGGAGCGTCAATGAGCAGTTCTTC.

This clonotype came up many times. V gene TRBV7-6 combines with J gene TRBJ1-1; D gene uncertain. V lost 1 base and J 0 bases, leaving 6 bases between the germline ends. This CDR3 comprises 14 residues. Germline-derived CDR1 and CDR2 are SGHVS and FNYEAQ. The CDR3 region has the DNA TGTGCCAGCAGCTTAGAACGGGTGAACACTGAAGCTTTCTTT. Translating gives CASSLERVNTEAFF. Filled out from reference TRBV7-6 and TRBJ1-1, the complete variable domain reads GAGVSQSPRYKVTKRGQDVALRCDPISGHVSLYWYRQALGQGPEFLTYFNYEAQQDKSGLPNDRFSAERPEGSISTLTIQRTEQRDSAMYRCASSLERVNTEAFFGQGTRLTVV.

The J gene is TRBJ2-7, the V gene TRBV7-3; D may be TRBD1 or TRBD2 (5 bases each). The V end was cut by 5 bases, the J end by 0 bases, with 11 bases between. Germline V gene data show CDR1 as SGHTA and CDR2 as FQGTGA. There are 14 residues in the CDR3. In DNA, the CDR3 is TGTGCCAGCAGCCCGGGACCTATCTCCTACGAGCAGTACTTC. Translation gives CASSPGPISYEQYF.

V is TRBV7-3 and J is TRBJ2-2; D gene unclear. This CDR3 is 12 amino acids long. The germline V gene encodes CDR1 SGHTA and CDR2 FQGTGA. Trimming cost V 5 bases and J 3 bases, with 4 bases left between them. The CDR3, as DNA: TGTGCCAGCAGCACCCACACCGGGGAGCTGTTTTTT. This encodes CASSTHTGELFF. The complete variable domain, with remaining parts taken from reference TRBV7-3 and TRBJ2-2, reads GAGVSQTPSNKVTEKGKYVELRCDPISGHTALYWYRQSLGQGPEFLIYFQGTGAADDSGLPNDRFFAVRPEGSVSTLKIQRTERGDSAVYLCASSTHTGELFFGEGSRLTVL.